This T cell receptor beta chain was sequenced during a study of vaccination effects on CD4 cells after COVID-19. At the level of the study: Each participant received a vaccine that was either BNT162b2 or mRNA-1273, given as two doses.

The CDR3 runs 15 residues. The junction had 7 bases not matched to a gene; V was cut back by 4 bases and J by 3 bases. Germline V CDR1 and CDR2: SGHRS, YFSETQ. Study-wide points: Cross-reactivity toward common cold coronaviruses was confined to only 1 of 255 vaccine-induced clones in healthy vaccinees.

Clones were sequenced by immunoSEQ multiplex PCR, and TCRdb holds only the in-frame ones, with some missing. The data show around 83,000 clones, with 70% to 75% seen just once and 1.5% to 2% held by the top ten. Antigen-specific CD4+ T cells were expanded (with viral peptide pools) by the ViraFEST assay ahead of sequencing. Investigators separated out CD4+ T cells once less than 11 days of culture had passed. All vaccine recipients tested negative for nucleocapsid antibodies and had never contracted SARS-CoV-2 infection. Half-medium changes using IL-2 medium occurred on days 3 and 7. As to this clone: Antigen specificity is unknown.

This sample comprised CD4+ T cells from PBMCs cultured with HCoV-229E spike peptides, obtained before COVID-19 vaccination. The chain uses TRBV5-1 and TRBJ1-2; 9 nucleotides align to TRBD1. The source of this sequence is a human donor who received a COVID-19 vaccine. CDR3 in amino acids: CASSPGQGKDYGYTF. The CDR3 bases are TGCGCCAGCAGCCCTGGACAGGGGAAAGACTATGGCTACACCTTC.